The 29 T cell receptor beta chains in this list originate from one sample, sequenced in a study of CD8 T cells in ankylosing spondylitis (dated by TCRdb to 2016 to 2017). Libraries were prepared through 5' RACE. TCRdb records Illumina HiSeq 2500 as the sequencer. Starting from the raw public reads, TCRdb applied fastp trimming at Q25, assembled clones with MiXCR and retained in-frame beta chains. CDR3 protein sequences are deduplicated, and each keeps its most common genes and DNA. The sample includes some 200,000 distinct CDR3 sequences, with 9.5% to 15% observed a single time. Together, the top ten hold approximately 17% of the sample. The sequencing input was blood, either unsorted or a sorted T cell fraction (not recorded which). These receptors were obtained from a male donor with ankylosing spondylitis or in good health (not recorded which).

The V gene is TRBV24-1, the J gene TRBJ2-1; 10 nucleotides align to TRBD1. Germline CDR1 KGHDR, CDR2 SFDVKD. V dropped 5 bases and J dropped 3; count of bases not matched to a gene: 6. The CDR3 extends over 16 amino acids. The CDR3 DNA reads TGTGCCACCAGTGGATCCCGGGACAGGGGCTACAATGAGCAGTTCTTC. It is translated as CATSGSRDRGYNEQFF.

This clonotype was detected ten times or more. The rearrangement joins TRBV7-6 to TRBJ2-3, with D perhaps being TRBD1 or TRBD2 (5 bases each). Germline V gives CDR1 SGHVS, CDR2 FNYEAQ. This CDR3 has 14 residues. Trimming left V 5 bases short and J 4 bases short, with 13 bases between. CDR3 nucleotide sequence: TGTGCCAGCAGCACTAGTCAGGGCCCAGATACGCAGTATTTT. Protein sequence: CASSTSQGPDTQYF.

Judged by abundance, this clonotype is medium-sized. This chain connects TRBV6-1 to TRBJ2-3; 15 bases line up with TRBD2. J was trimmed by 4 bases and V by 4 bases; bases with no gene match: 0. The CDR3 is 15 amino acids. CDR1 MNHNS and CDR2 SASEGT come from the germline V gene. CDR3 DNA sequence: TGTGCCAGCAGTGGGACTAGCGGGGGGGCAGATACGCAGTATTTT. Protein sequence: CASSGTSGGADTQYF.

The gene calls are TRBV29-1 and TRBJ2-5, with TRBD2 matching over 8 bases. CDR3 length: 12 amino acids. J lost 5 bases, V lost 3 bases, and 2 bases had no gene match. The germline V gene has CDR1 SQVTM and CDR2 ANQGSEA. The chain's CDR3 is CSVDAGGETQYF. DNA for the CDR3: TGCAGCGTTGATGCGGGAGGTGAGACCCAGTACTTC.

This rearrangement joins TRBV29-1 to TRBJ2-2, with 7 bases that match TRBD2. The CDR3 contains 18 residues. Germline V gene lookup returns CDR1 SQVTM and CDR2 ANQGSEA. Unmatched junction bases numbered 12, after V lost 1 base and J lost 1 base. CDR3 residues: CSVEVKEGGGMNTGELFF. CDR3 in DNA: TGCAGCGTTGAAGTCAAGGAAGGCGGGGGAATGAACACCGGGGAGCTGTTTTTT.

The genes are TRBV20-1 and TRBJ1-1, with D possibly matching TRBD1 (6 bases). This CDR3 is built from 15 residues. V was shortened by 0 bases and J by 0 bases, with 11 bases between the two germline ends. Per the germline V gene, CDR1 is DFQATT and CDR2 is SNEGSKA (reference sequence). The CDR3 DNA sequence: TGCAGTGCTAGAGAACAGGGACGAATGAACACTGAAGCTTTCTTT. Translated, it gives CSAREQGRMNTEAFF.

The sample holds a few counts of this clonotype. The chain joins TRBV1 to TRBJ2-7; the table assigns TRBD1, which was not confirmed against the DNA. TRBV1 constitutes a pseudogene. The CDR3 sequence is 14 residues long. In DNA, the CDR3 is TGCACCAGCAGCCAAGACCAGGGGCCGTACGAGCAGTACTTC. Translating it yields CTSSQDQGPYEQYF.

This clonotype occurred many times. J is TRBJ2-7 and V is TRBV28, with TRBD2 matching over 7 bases. The germline CDR1 and CDR2 sequences are MDHEN and SYDVKM. The CDR3 has 17 residues. J gave up 0 bases and V 1 base, and 9 bases lay outside the gene matches. CDR3 nucleotide sequence: TGTGCCAGCAGTTTATCCAGTGGGGGGGGGAGCTCCTACGAGCAGTACTTC. This gives the protein CASSLSSGGGSSYEQYF.

The V call is TRBV6-1, the J call TRBJ1-5; no reliable D call. The CDR3 is 13 residues long. Trimming left V 3 bases short and J 7 bases short, with 10 bases between. The germline gives CDR1 MNHNS, CDR2 SASEGT. CDR3 nucleotide sequence: TGTGCCAGCAGTGAGGATGGGAGGCAGCCCCAGCATTTT. As protein: CASSEDGRQPQHF.

This clonotype was recorded many times. The chain links TRBV6-5 to TRBJ2-7, with a tentative D call TRBD2 (6 bases). V lost 4 bases and J 6 bases, leaving 13 bases between the germline ends. Germline V gene lookup returns CDR1 MNHEY and CDR2 SVGAGI. The CDR3 sequence is 13 residues long. Here the CDR3 reads CASSSGLRGEQYF. The CDR3 region has the DNA TGTGCCAGCAGTTCGGGACTCCGAGGCGAGCAGTACTTC.

This clonotype was recorded at least ten times. V usage is TRBV5-1 and J usage is TRBJ2-1, with TRBD1 as a possible D gene (6 bases). CDR3 length: 14 amino acids. Germline lookup yields CDR1 SGHRS and CDR2 YFSETQ. V lost 0 bases and J 6 bases, leaving 10 bases between the germline ends. CDR3 nucleotide sequence: TGCGCCAGCAGCTTGGCCACAGGGACCAATGAGCAGTTCTTC. Protein product: CASSLATGTNEQFF.

This clonotype was observed at least ten times. J is TRBJ2-7 and V is TRBV29-1; 11 bases line up with TRBD2. The CDR3 has 13 amino acids. J gave up 5 bases and V 3 bases, and 3 bases lay outside the gene matches. Looked up from germline, CDR1 is SQVTM and CDR2 is ANQGSEA. The CDR3 DNA sequence: TGCAGCGTTGAGACTAGCGGGATCGACGAGCAGTACTTC. Encoded protein: CSVETSGIDEQYF.

This clonotype turned up a few times. The CDR3 coding sequence is TGTGCCATATCGAAGCGGACAGGGGAAACTGAAGCTTTCTTT. Translated: CAISKRTGETEAFF. The chain uses TRBV2 and TRBJ1-1; TRBD1 aligns across 9 bases. V gave up 10 bases and J gave up 5 bases; unmatched junction bases: 11. The V gene's germline CDR1 is SNHLY and CDR2 FYNNEI. CDR3 length: 14 residues. The full variable domain, its missing parts supplied by reference TRBV2 and TRBJ1-1, is EPEVTQTPSHQVTQMGQEVILRCVPISNHLYFYWYRQILGQKVEFLVSFYNNEISEKSEIFDDQFSVERPDGSNFTLKIRSTKLEDSAMYFCAISKRTGETEAFFGQGTRLTVV.

At least ten counts were recorded for this clonotype. The chain is built from TRBV27 and TRBJ1-1; no clear D gene. CDR3 length: 14 amino acids. Germline CDR1 MNHEY, CDR2 SMNVEV (reference sequence). Deletions cut 7 bases from V and 0 bases from J, with 12 bases between. The CDR3 loop is CASTPRGVNTEAFF. The CDR3 region has the DNA TGTGCCAGCACTCCACGGGGTGTGAACACTGAAGCTTTCTTT.

The chain couples TRBV5-1 to TRBJ2-7, with 10 bases that match TRBD1. Germline CDR1 reads SGHRS; CDR2 reads YFSETQ. The CDR3 sequence is 13 residues long. The junction had 9 bases not matched to a gene; V was cut back by 8 bases and J by 7 bases. CDR3 region: CASMGQGTWEQYF. The CDR3 DNA follows: TGCGCCAGTATGGGACAGGGGACCTGGGAGCAGTACTTC.

This clonotype was picked up a small number of times. For the CDR3, the DNA is TGTGCCAGCAGGCTCCACTGGACGGTCCAAGAGACCCAGTACTTC. This translates into CASRLHWTVQETQYF. V is TRBV11-2 and J is TRBJ2-5; D call uncertain. Trimming pared 6 bases from V and 1 base from J, leaving 15 bases between. The CDR3 consists of 15 residues. CDR1 and CDR2 (germline): SGHAT, FQNNGV.

This rearrangement joins TRBV12-2 to TRBJ2-5; TRBD2 reflects the table's D call only, with no check against the DNA. TRBV12-2 is a pseudogene segment. The CDR3 totals 17 residues. CDR3 sequence (DNA): TGTGCAAGTCGCTTAGACCGGGACTGCGAATACCAAGAGACCCAGTACTTC. Residues: CASRLDRDCEYQETQYF.

This clonotype occurred a few times. The chain employs TRBV7-6 and TRBJ2-5; D is undetermined. CDR1 and CDR2 from the germline V gene are SGHVS and FNYEAQ. CDR3 size: 15 residues. The V end lost 4 bases, the J end lost 2 bases, and 14 bases lay between the germline ends. CDR3 coding DNA: TGTGCCAGCAGCTATCCGGGCGTTAAACAAGAGACCCAGTACTTC. Translating gives CASSYPGVKQETQYF.

This clonotype has more than one count but fewer than ten. This sequence joins TRBV15 and TRBJ2-7, with D uncertain. Germline lookup yields CDR1 LNHNV and CDR2 YYDKDF (reference sequence). V lost 3 bases, J lost 6 bases, and 15 bases lay in between. The CDR3 extends over 14 amino acids. The CDR3 reads CATSSATGPSEQYF. The CDR3 nucleotides read TGTGCCACCAGCAGTGCCACTGGGCCCTCCGAGCAGTACTTC.

Points on this clonotype: A much bigger clone sits one base away, suggesting this may be a read error. The V and J genes are TRBV11-2 and TRBJ2-1; TRBD2 agrees at 9 bases. The trim removed 3 bases at V and 4 bases at J, leaving 1 base unmatched. Germline V gene sequence: CDR1 SGHAT, CDR2 FQNNGV. The CDR3 is made up of 14 amino acids. CDR3 DNA sequence: TGTGCCAGCAGCTTCCTAGCGGGGTACAATGAGCAGTTCTTC. Residues: CASSFLAGYNEQFF. Together with reference TRBV11-2 and TRBJ2-1, the CDR3 gives the full variable domain: EAGVAQSPRYKIIEKRQSVAFWCNPISGHATLYWYQQILGQGPKLLIQFQNNGVVDDSQLPKDRFSAERLKGVDSTLKIQPAKLEDSAVYLCASSFLAGYNEQFFGPGTRLTVL.

This clonotype is deemed medium-sized. V is TRBV10-3 and J is TRBJ2-1, with TRBD2 matching over 11 bases. Germline V gives CDR1 ENHRY, CDR2 SYGVKD. J lost 3 bases, V lost 0 bases, and 7 bases had no gene match. The CDR3 is 18 residues long. The CDR3: CAISESLTSGSVYNEQFF. As DNA, the CDR3 is TGTGCCATCAGTGAGTCTCTTACTAGCGGGAGTGTCTACAATGAGCAGTTCTTC.

This clonotype was detected ten times or more. CDR3 DNA: TGTGCCAGCAGTGAGGGGGCAAGCTCCTACAATGAGCAGTTCTTC. Translation: CASSEGASSYNEQFF. The chain is built from TRBV6-4 and TRBJ2-1; a possible D gene is TRBD1 (6 bases). Germline CDR1 and CDR2: MRHNA and SNTAGT. Trimming shortened V by 3 bases and J by 0 bases, and 9 bases separated the two germline ends. The CDR3 loop spans 15 amino acids.

This clonotype occurred once. The rearrangement uses TRBV6-5 and TRBJ2-1; 9 nucleotides align to TRBD1. Germline V lookup: CDR1 MNHEY, CDR2 SVGAGI. V trimming: 4 bases; J trimming: 4 bases; junction bases outside the gene matches: 5. The CDR3 runs to 15 residues. This CDR3 is CASSWLQGAYNEQFF. DNA of the CDR3: TGTGCCAGCAGTTGGCTACAGGGGGCATACAATGAGCAGTTCTTC.

The genes are TRBV7-9 and TRBJ1-2; D ambiguous. V was clipped by 2 bases and J by 1 base, with 5 bases between them. CDR1 is SEHNR and CDR2 is FQNEAQ in the germline V gene (reference sequence). The CDR3 is made up of 13 amino acids. CDR3 loop: CASSLTDNYGYTF. Here the CDR3 DNA reads TGTGCCAGCAGCTTAACGGATAACTATGGCTACACCTTC.

This clonotype has a handful of counts. The chain uses TRBV7-9 and TRBJ2-1; D is unresolved. V dropped 5 bases and J dropped 15 bases, with 20 bases sitting between them. The CDR3 consists of 13 residues. Germline lookup yields CDR1 SEHNR and CDR2 FQNEAQ (reference sequence). The CDR3, as DNA: TGTGCCAGCAGCACGGGCAGCCGGGTAGGTGGGTTCTTC. As protein: CASSTGSRVGGFF.

There are a few counts of this clonotype. The chain recombines TRBV27 with TRBJ2-7; D unclear. V was cut by 8 bases and J by 5 bases, with 19 bases left in between. The CDR3 has 14 residues. Germline CDR1 MNHEY, CDR2 SMNVEV (reference sequence). The CDR3: CASGLVGLGNEQYF. CDR3 DNA sequence: TGTGCCAGCGGCCTAGTGGGGTTGGGTAACGAGCAGTACTTC.

This clonotype was detected ten times or more. The CDR3, as DNA: TGTGCCACCCGAGAGGGGGTTTCGGCCGGGGAGCTGTTTTTT. Its translation: CATREGVSAGELFF. The chain employs TRBV6-1 and TRBJ2-2; D is possibly TRBD1 (6 bases). This CDR3 contains 14 residues. Germline CDR1 MNHNS, CDR2 SASEGT. Trimming stripped 10 bases from V and 6 bases from J, with 18 bases between.

This clonotype was picked up a small number of times. This chain joins TRBV20-1 and TRBJ2-4, with 9 bases aligning to TRBD2. Trimming cost V 1 base and J 5 bases; bases outside gene matches: 0. Germline V CDR1 and CDR2: DFQATT, SNEGSKA (reference sequence). There are 13 residues in the CDR3. The DNA of the CDR3 is TGCAGTGCTAGAGGGACTAGCGAAAACATTCAGTACTTC. This gives the protein CSARGTSENIQYF.

This chain uses TRBV6-1 with TRBJ2-2; 10 bases fit TRBD1. Germline V gene lookup returns CDR1 MNHNS and CDR2 SASEGT. V gave up 4 bases and J gave up 5 bases; unmatched junction bases: 7. The CDR3 covers 16 residues. CDR3 amino acids: CASSVDRGHGTGELFF. The CDR3 DNA reads as TGTGCCAGCAGTGTTGACAGGGGGCACGGGACCGGGGAGCTGTTTTTT.